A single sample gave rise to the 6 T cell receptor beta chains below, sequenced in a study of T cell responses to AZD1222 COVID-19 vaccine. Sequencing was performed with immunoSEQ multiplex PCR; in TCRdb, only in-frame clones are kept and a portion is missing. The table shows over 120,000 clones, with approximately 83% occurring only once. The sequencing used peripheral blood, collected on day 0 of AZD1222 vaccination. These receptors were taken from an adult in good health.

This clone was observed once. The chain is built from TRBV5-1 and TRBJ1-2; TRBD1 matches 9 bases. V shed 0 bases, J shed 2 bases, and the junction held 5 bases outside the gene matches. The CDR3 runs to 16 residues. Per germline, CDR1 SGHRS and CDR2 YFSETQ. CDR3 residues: CASSLDPGQGNYGYTF. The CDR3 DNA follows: TGCGCCAGCAGCTTGGACCCCGGACAGGGGAACTATGGCTACACCTTC.

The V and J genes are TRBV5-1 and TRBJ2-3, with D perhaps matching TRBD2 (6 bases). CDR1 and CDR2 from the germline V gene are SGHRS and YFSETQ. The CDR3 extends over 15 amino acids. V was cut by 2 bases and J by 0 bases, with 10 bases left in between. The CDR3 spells CASSLYRGSTDTQYF. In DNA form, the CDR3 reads TGCGCCAGCAGCTTATACCGGGGGAGCACAGATACGCAGTATTTT.

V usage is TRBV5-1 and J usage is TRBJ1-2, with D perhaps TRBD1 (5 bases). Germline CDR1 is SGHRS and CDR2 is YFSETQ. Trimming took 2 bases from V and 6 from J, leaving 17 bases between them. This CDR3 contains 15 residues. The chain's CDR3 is CASSFGPPGPDGYTF. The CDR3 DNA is TGCGCCAGCAGCTTTGGTCCACCAGGGCCGGATGGCTACACCTTC.

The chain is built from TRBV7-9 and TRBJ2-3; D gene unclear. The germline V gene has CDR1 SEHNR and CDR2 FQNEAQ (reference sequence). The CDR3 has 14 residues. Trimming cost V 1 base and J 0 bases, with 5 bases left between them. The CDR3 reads CASSLDGSTDTQYF. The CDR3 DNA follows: TGTGCCAGCAGCTTAGATGGAAGCACAGATACGCAGTATTTT.

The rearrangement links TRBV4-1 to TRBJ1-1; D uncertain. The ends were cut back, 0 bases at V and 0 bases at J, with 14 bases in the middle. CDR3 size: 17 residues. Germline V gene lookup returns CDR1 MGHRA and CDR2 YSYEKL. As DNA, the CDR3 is TGCGCCAGCAGCCAAGATCCGGACCAGACCTTGAACACTGAAGCTTTCTTT. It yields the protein CASSQDPDQTLNTEAFF.

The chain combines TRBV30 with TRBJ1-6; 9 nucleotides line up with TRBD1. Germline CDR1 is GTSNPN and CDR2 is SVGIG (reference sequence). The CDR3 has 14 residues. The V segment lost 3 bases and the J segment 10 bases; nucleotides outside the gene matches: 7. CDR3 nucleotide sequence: TGTGCCTGGAGCCCGGGACAGGGACGGTCACCCCTCCACTTT. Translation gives CAWSPGQGRSPLHF.